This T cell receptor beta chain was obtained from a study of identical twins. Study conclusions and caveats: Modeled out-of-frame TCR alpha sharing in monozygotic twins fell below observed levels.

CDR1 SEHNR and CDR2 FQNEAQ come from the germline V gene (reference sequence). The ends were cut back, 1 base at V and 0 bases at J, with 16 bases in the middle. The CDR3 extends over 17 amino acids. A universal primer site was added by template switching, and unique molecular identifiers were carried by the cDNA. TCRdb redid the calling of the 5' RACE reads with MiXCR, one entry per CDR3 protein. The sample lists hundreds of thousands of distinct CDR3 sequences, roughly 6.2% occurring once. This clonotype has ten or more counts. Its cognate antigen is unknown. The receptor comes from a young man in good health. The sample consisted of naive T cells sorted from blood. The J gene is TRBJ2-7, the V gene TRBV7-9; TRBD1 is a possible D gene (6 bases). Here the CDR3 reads CASSLVGGGLNSYEQYF. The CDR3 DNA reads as TGTGCCAGCAGCTTAGTTGGGGGCGGCTTAAACTCCTACGAGCAGTACTTC.